Listed below are T cell receptor beta chains from one sample, sequenced in a study of liver allograft versus peripheral blood T cells. TCRdb processed the reads anew with MiXCR; each CDR3 protein has one entry. The data contain some 16,000 distinct CDR3 sequences, around a fifth of them singletons. The receptors were gathered from a human patient who had a liver transplant. The graft donor may be the source of some T cells. CDR3s leave out the opening cysteine and the closing phenylalanine or tryptophan. D genes are given only for firm matches. Size is omitted from some rows. Given values are once, few, many or a class for expanded clones.

TRBJ2-7 TRBV6-5 11 many NA ASSRGRAYEQY
TRBJ2-6 TRBV6-1 15 few NA ASSRRDLPFGANVLT
TRBJ1-5 TRBV20-1 11 NA NA SARGGGNQPQH
TRBJ2-7 TRBV15 10 NA NA ATSRGSYEQY
TRBJ2-2 TRBV5-4 11 NA NA ASSPDGGGELF
TRBJ1-2 TRBV6-1 14 many TRBD1 ASSRGRTGGSYGYT
TRBJ1-4 TRBV20-1 12 NA NA SASTRVEREKLF
TRBJ2-1 TRBV29-1 14 medium-sized NA SVDPTYLSSYNEQF
TRBJ2-5 TRBV24-1 10 NA NA ATRMGAETQY
TRBJ1-1 TRBV27 11 medium-sized NA ASSLNPNTEAF
TRBJ1-5 TRBV6-5 16 NA NA AGRARVGSLYSNQPQH
TRBJ1-2 TRBV28 12 NA TRBD1 ASRILGQGGGYT
TRBJ2-6 TRBV14 14 few NA ASSHHLEAGANVLT
TRBJ2-1 TRBV28 15 many TRBD2 ASSLGLAGAFRDEQF
TRBJ1-1 TRBV29-1 12 medium-sized NA SVYSHGGNTEAF
TRBJ2-1 TRBV5-4 13 NA TRBD1 ASSSRQGAQNEQF
TRBJ2-1 TRBV18 14 many TRBD2 ASSTRTSGRDNEQF
TRBJ2-3 TRBV10-3 12 many TRBD1 AIHGTGVTDTQY
TRBJ2-1 TRBV28 12 NA NA ASSPQGTYNEQF
TRBJ2-1 TRBV9 13 NA TRBD2 ASSGGGASYNEQF
TRBJ1-2 TRBV28 10 few NA ASRNAASRER
TRBJ2-7 TRBV29-1 11 many TRBD2 SVVSGRSGEQY
TRBJ1-1 TRBV18 14 many NA ASSPSDYRVGTEAF
TRBJ2-5 TRBV12-3/TRBV12-4 13 NA NA ASSLRGSGSKTQY
TRBJ2-7 TRBV7-2 12 many NA ASSLGHSSYEQY
TRBJ1-1 TRBV5-4 13 few NA ASSLRQGKNTEAF
TRBJ1-5 TRBV27 14 NA NA ASSLAGTINNQPQH